The clone carrying this T cell receptor beta chain was detected once. Other DNA variants within this sample encode the same CDR3. Under the authors' procedure: Amplifying reference gene primers gave estimates of nucleated cell counts. The assay was immunoSEQ multiplex PCR, and TCRdb's table has in-frame clones only and misses some. That table is the source of V, J and clone size, and D and trimming were worked out from the DNA. The sample consists of 220,000 or so clones, just under 85% of them appearing once. The data stem from a study of blood T cell repertoires in COVID-19. V lost 5 bases to trimming and J lost 5 bases; unmatched junction nucleotides: 5. The CDR3 is made up of 13 amino acids. Germline CDR1 MNHNY, CDR2 SVGAGI (reference sequence).

Sequencing was performed on PBMCs or T cells enriched from blood (not recorded which). This clonotype originated in a woman aged 40 to 50 with acute COVID-19. The V and J genes are TRBV6-6 and TRBJ1-2; 7 nucleotides agree with TRBD1. The CDR3 loop reads CASSPTGLYGYTF. The CDR3 DNA follows: TGTGCCAGCAGTCCGACAGGGCTGTATGGCTACACCTTC.